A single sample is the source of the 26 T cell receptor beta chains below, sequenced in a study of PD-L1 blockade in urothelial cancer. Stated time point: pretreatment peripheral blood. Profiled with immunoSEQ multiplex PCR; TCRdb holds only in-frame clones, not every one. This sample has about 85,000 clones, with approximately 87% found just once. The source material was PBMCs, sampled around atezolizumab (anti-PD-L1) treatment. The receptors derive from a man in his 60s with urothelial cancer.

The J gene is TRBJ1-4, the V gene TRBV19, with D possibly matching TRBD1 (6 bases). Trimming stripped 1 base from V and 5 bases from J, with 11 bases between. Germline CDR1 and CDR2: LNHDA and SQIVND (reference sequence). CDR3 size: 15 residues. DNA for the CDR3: TGTGCCAGTAGTATAGCCGGACAGCGGAATGAAAAACTGTTTTTT. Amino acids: CASSIAGQRNEKLFF.

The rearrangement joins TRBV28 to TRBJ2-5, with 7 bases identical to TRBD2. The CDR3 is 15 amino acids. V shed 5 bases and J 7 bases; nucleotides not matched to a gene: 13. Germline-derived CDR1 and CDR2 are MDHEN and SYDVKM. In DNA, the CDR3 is TGTGCCAGCAGTCCTAGTGGGGGGGTTGGTTGGACCCAGTACTTC. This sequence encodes CASSPSGGVGWTQYF.

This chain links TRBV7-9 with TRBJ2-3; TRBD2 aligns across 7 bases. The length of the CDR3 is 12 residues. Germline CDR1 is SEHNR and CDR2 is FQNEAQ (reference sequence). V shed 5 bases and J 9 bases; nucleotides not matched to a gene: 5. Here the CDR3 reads CASSAALATQYF. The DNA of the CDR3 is TGTGCCAGCAGCGCCGCACTAGCGACGCAGTATTTT. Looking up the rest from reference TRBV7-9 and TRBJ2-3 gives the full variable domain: DTGVSQNPRHKITKRGQNVTFRCDPISEHNRLYWYRQTLGQGPEFLTYFQNEAQLEKSRLLSDRFSAERPKGSFSTLEIQRTEQGDSAMYLCASSAALATQYFGPGTRLTVL.

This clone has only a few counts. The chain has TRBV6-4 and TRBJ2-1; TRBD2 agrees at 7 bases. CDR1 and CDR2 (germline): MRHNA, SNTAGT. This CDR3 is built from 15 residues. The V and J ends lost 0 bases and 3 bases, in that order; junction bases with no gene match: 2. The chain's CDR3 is CASSDSGGDYNEQFF. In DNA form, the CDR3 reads TGTGCCAGCAGTGACTCGGGAGGGGACTACAATGAGCAGTTCTTC.

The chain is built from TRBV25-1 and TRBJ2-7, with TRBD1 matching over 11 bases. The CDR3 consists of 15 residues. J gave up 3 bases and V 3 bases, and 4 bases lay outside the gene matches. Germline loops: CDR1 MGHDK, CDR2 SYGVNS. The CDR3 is CASSDLGTGGYEQYF. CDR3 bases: TGTGCCAGCAGTGATCTCGGGACAGGGGGCTACGAGCAGTACTTC.

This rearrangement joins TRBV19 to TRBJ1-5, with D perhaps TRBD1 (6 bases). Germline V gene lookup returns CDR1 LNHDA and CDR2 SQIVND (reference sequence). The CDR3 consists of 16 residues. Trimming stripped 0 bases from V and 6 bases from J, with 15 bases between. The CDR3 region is CASSIDLGGMAQPQHF. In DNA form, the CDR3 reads TGTGCCAGTAGTATAGATCTAGGGGGTATGGCTCAGCCCCAGCATTTT.

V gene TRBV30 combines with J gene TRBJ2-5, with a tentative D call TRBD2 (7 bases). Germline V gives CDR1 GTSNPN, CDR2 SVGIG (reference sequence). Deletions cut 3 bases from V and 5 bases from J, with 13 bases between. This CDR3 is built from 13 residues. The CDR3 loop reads CAWRVGGHETQYF. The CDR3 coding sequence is TGTGCCTGGAGAGTCGGGGGGCATGAGACCCAGTACTTC.

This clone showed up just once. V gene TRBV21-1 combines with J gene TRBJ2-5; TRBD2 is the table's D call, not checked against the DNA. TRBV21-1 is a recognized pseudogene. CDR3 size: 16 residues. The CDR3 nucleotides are TGTGCCAGCAGCATCCGACGGGGGGGAAACCAAGAGACCCAGTACTTC. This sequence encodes CASSIRRGGNQETQYF.

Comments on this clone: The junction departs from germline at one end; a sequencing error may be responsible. CDR3 loop: CASSLGGTTNTGELFF. In nucleotides, the CDR3 is TGTGCTAGCAGCTTAGGGGGGACAACGAACACCGGGGAGCTGTTTTTT. This chain connects TRBV7-7 to TRBJ2-2; D is possibly TRBD1 or TRBD2 (6 bases each). The CDR3 consists of 16 residues. Germline loops: CDR1 SSHAT, CDR2 FNYEAQ (reference sequence).

The CDR3 DNA is TGTGCCAGCAGTGCCGGGGTAGCGGGGAACAATGAGCAGTTCTTC. It translates to CASSAGVAGNNEQFF. The J gene is TRBJ2-1, the V gene TRBV6-4; 8 bases match TRBD2. The CDR3 runs 15 residues. Trimming took 4 bases from V and 5 from J; bases not matched to a gene: 7. The germline V gene encodes CDR1 MRHNA and CDR2 SNTAGT.

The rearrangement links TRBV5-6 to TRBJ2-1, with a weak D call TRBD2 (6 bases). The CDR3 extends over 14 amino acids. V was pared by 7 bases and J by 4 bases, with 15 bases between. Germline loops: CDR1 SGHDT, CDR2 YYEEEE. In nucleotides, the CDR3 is TGTGCCAGCCAAGGTGGACTAACATACAATGAGCAGTTCTTC. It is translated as CASQGGLTYNEQFF.

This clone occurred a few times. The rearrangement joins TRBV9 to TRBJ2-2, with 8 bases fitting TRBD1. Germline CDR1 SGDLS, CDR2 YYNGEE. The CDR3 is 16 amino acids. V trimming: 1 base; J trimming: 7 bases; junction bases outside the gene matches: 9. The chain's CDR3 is CASSVYRGVGGGELFF. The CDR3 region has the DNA TGTGCCAGCAGCGTATACAGGGGGGTAGGTGGCGGGGAGCTGTTTTTT.

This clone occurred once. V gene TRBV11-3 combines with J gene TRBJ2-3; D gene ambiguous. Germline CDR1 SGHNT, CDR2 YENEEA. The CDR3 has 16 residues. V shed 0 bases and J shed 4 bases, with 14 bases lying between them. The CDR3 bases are TGTGCCAGCAGCTTAGAGGAGCTGGTAGAGGCAGATACGCAGTATTTT. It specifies CASSLEELVEADTQYF.

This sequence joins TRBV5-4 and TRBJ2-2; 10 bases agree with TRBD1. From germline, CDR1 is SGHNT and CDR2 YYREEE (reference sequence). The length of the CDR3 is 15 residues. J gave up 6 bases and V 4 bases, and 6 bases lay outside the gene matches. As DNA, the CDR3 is TGTGCCAGCAGCCCGGGACAGGGGACGGCCGGGGAGCTGTTTTTT. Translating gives CASSPGQGTAGELFF.

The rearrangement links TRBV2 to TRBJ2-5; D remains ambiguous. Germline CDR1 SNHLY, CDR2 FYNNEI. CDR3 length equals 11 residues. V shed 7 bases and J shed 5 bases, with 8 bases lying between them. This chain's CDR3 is CASMMGETQYF. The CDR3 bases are TGTGCCAGCATGATGGGCGAGACCCAGTACTTC.

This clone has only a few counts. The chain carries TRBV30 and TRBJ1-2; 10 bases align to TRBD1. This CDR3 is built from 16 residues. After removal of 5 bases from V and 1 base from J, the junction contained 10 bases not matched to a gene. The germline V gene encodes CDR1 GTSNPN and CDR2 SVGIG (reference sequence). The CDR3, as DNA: TGTGCCTGGGAGGACAGGGGGAAAGGGTTTAACTATGGCTACACCTTC. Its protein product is CAWEDRGKGFNYGYTF.

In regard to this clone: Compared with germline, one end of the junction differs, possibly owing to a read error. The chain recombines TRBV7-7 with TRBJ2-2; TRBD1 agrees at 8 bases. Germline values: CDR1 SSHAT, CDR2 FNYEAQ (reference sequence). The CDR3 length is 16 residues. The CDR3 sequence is CASSLSTDRDTGELFF. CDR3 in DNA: TGTGCTAGCAGCTTATCAACGGACAGGGACACCGGGGAGCTGTTTTTT.

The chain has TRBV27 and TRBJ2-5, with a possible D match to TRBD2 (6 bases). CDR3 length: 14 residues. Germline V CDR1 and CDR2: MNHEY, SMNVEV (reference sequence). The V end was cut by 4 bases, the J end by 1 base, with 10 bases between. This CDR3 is CASSSWGVQETQYF. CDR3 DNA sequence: TGTGCCAGCAGTTCATGGGGGGTCCAAGAGACCCAGTACTTC.

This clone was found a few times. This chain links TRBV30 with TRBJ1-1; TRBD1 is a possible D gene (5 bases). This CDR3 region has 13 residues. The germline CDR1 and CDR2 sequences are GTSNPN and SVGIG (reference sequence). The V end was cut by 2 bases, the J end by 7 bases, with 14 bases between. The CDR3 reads CAWSRRGGGEAFF. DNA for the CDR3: TGTGCCTGGAGTCGAAGGGGAGGTGGTGAAGCTTTCTTT.

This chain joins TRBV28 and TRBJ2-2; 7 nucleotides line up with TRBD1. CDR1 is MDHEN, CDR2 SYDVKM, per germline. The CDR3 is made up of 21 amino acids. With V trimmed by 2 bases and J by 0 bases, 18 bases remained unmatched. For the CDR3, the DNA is TGTGCCAGCAGTTTAAGGTTCCTGGGGACAGCCAAACAATCGAACACCGGGGAGCTGTTTTTT. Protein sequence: CASSLRFLGTAKQSNTGELFF.

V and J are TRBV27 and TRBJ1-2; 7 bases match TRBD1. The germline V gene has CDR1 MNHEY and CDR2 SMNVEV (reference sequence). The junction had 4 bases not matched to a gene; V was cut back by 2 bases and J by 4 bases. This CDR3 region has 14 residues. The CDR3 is CASSLGGQTYGYTF. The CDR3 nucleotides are TGTGCCAGCAGTTTAGGGGGACAGACCTATGGCTACACCTTC.

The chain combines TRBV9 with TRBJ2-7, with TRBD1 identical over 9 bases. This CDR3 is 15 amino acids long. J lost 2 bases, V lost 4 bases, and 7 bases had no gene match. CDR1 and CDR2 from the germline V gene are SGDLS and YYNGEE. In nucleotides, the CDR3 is TGTGCCAGCAGCCTACCGGGACAGGGAGCCTACGAGCAGTACTTC. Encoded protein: CASSLPGQGAYEQYF.

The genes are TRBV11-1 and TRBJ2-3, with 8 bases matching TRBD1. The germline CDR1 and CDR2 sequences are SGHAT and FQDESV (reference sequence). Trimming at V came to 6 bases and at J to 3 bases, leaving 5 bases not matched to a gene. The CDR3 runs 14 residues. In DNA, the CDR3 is TGTGCCAGCAGAATGGACAGGGTTACAGATACGCAGTATTTT. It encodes CASRMDRVTDTQYF.

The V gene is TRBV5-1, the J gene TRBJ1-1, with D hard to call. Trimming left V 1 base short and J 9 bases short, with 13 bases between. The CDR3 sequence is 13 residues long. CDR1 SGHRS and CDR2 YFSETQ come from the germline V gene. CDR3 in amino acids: CASSLTLQQQAFF. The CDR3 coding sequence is TGCGCCAGCAGCTTGACCTTACAGCAGCAAGCTTTCTTT.

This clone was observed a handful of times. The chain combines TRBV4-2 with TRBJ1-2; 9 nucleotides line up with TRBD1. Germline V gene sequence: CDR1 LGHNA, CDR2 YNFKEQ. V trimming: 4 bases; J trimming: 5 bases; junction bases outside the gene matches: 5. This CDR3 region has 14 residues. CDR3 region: CASSPGQGGYGYTF. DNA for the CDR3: TGTGCCAGCAGCCCGGGACAGGGCGGGTATGGCTACACCTTC.

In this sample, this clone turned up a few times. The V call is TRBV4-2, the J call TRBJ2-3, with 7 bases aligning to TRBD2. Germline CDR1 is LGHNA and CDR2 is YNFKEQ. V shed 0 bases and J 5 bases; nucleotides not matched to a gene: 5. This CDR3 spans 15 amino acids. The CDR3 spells CASSQDLGRLDTQYF. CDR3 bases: TGTGCCAGCAGCCAAGATCTCGGGAGGTTAGATACGCAGTATTTT.